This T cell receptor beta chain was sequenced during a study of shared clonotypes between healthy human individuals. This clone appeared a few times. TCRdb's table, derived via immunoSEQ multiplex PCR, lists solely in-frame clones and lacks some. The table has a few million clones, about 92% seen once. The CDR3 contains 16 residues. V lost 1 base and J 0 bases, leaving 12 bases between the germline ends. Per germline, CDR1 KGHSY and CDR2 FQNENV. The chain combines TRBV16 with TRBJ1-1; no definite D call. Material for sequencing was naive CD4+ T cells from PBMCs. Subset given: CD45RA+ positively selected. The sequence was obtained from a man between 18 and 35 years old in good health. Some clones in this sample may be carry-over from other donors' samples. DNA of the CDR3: TGTGCCAGCAGCCAATGGTTGGGCGGCTTGAACACTGAAGCTTTCTTT. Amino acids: CASSQWLGGLNTEAFF.